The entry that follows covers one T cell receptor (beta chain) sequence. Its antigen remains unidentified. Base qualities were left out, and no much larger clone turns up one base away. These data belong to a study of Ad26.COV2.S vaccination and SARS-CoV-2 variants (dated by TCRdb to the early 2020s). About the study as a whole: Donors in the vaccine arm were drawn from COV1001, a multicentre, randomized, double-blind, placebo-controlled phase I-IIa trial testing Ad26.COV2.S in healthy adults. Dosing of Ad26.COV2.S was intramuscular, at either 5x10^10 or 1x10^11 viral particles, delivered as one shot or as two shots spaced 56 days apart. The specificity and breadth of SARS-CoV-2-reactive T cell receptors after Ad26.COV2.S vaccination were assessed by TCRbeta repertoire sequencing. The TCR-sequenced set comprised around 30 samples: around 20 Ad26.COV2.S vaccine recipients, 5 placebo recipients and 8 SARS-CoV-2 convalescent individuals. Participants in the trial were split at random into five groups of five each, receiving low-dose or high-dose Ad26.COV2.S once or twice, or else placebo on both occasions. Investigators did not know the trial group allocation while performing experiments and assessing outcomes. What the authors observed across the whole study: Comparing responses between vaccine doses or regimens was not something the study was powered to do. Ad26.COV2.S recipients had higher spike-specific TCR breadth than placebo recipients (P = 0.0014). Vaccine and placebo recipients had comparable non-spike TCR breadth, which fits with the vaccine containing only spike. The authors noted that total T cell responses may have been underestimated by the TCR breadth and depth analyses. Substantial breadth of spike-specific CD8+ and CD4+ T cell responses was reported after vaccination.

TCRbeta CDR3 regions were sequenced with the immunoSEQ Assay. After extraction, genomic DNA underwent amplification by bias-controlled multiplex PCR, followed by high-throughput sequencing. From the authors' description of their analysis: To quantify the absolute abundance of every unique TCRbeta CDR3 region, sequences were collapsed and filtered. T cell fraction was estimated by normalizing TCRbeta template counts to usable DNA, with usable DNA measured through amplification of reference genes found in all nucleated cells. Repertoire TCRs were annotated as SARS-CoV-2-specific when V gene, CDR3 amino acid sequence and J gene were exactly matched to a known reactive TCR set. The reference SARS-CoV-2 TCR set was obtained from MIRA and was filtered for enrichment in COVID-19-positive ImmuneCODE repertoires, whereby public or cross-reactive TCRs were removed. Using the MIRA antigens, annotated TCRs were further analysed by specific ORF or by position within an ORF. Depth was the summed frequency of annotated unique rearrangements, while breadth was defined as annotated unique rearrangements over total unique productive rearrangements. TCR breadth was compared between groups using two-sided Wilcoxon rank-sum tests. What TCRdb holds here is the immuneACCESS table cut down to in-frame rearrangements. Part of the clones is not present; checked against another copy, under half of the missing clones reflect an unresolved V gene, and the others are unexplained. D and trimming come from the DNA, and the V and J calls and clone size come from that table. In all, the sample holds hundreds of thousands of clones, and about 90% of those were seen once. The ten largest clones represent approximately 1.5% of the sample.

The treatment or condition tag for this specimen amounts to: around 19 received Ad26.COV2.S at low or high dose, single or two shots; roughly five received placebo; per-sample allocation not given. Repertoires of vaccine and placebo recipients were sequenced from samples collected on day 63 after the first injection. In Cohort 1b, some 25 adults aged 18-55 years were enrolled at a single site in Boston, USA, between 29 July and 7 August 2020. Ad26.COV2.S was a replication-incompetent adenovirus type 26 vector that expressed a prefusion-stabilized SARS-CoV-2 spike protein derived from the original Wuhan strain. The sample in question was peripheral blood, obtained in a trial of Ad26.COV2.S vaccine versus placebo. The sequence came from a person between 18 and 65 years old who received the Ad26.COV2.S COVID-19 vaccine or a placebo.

The nucleotide sequence is given as TGTGCCAGCAGCAAACAGGGGTCGGCCTACGAGCAGTACTTC. It translates to CASSKQGSAYEQYF. The chain links TRBV3-1 (or the pseudogene TRBV3-2) with TRBJ2-7, and TRBD1 aligns with 7 junction nucleotides. The CDR3 runs 14 amino acids, cysteine and phenylalanine included. The entry retains the CDR3 DNA only, 42 bases that are in frame from base 1. V and J are trimmed by 5 bases and 2 bases, and the gene matches miss 6 bases of the junction. Via the germline V gene (reference sequence), CDR1 is LGHDT and CDR2 YNNKEL.